A selection of T cell receptor beta chains follows, all from one sample in a study of blood T cell repertoires in COVID-19. Data came from immunoSEQ multiplex PCR; TCRdb stores just in-frame clones and leaves some out. The sample shows 200,000 to 250,000 clones, 70% to 90% of them seen only once. Sequencing input: peripheral blood. The receptors were sampled from a man between 35 and 55 years old with acute or convalescent COVID-19. Both conserved end residues are part of each CDR3. Each record gives: V gene, J gene, clone size, D gene, CDR3 protein, CDR3 DNA. A D gene is named only where the DNA matches it firmly. The size field is filled for only some rows; it gives once, few, many or a size class.

>TRBV24-1|TRBJ1-4|-|TRBD1
CATSDSGQGTNEKLFF
TGTGCCACCAGTGATTCGGGACAGGGGACTAATGAAAAACTGTTTTTT
>TRBV9|TRBJ1-1|-|-
CASSVAVGSGTEAFF
TGTGCCAGCAGCGTAGCGGTCGGGTCGGGCACTGAAGCTTTCTTT
>TRBV6-1|TRBJ1-5|-|TRBD1
CASSDPQGGRQPQHF
TGTGCCAGCAGTGACCCACAGGGGGGTCGTCAGCCCCAGCATTTT
>TRBV6-5|TRBJ2-7|-|TRBD1
CASSRTGTYEQYF
TGTGCCAGCAGTAGGACAGGAACCTACGAGCAGTACTTC
>TRBV7-9|TRBJ2-3|-|TRBD2
CASSPSLAGGTDTQYF
TGTGCCAGCAGCCCGTCACTAGCGGGGGGCACAGATACGCAGTATTTT
>TRBV13|TRBJ2-1|-|TRBD2
CASSALAGGYNEQFF
TGTGCCAGCAGCGCTTTAGCGGGGGGCTACAATGAGCAGTTCTTC
>TRBV30|TRBJ1-6|-|-
CAWSAGRGNKNSPLHF
TGTGCCTGGAGCGCCGGGAGGGGGAACAAAAATTCACCCCTCCACTTT
>TRBV4-3|TRBJ1-2|-|TRBD1
CASSLITGDRRYGYTF
TGCGCCAGCAGCCTTATAACCGGGGACAGACGCTATGGCTACACCTTC
>TRBV4-3|TRBJ1-1|-|TRBD1
CASSQDIGNRGWTEAFF
TGCGCCAGCAGCCAGGATATCGGGAACAGGGGCTGGACTGAAGCTTTCTTT
>TRBV7-2|TRBJ1-2|-|TRBD1
CASSLKGTGHYGYTF
TGTGCCAGCAGCTTAAAAGGGACAGGGCACTATGGCTACACCTTC
>TRBV11-2|TRBJ1-1|-|-
CASSSGASEAFF
TGTGCCAGCAGCTCAGGGGCGTCTGAAGCTTTCTTT
>TRBV5-1|TRBJ2-2|-|-
CASSPLDPNTGELFF
TGCGCCAGCAGCCCTTTAGATCCGAACACCGGGGAGCTGTTTTTT
>TRBV27|TRBJ2-2|-|-
CASRAAGANTGELFF
TGTGCCAGCAGGGCGGCAGGGGCCAACACCGGGGAGCTGTTTTTT
>TRBV18|TRBJ1-2|few|-
CASSPQANRDSYTF
TGTGCCAGCTCACCACAGGCAAACCGGGACAGCTACACCTTC
>TRBV5-1|TRBJ2-7|-|TRBD1
CASSFTGGPEQYF
TGCGCCAGCAGCTTTACAGGGGGCCCCGAGCAGTACTTC
>TRBV5-1|TRBJ2-2|few|TRBD1
CASSWGQSTGELFF
TGCGCCAGCAGCTGGGGACAGAGCACCGGGGAGCTGTTTTTT
>TRBV30|TRBJ1-5|-|-
CAWSVGAQPQHF
TGTGCCTGGAGTGTTGGGGCTCAGCCCCAGCATTTT
>TRBV5-1|TRBJ1-5|-|-
CASSLGDNNQPQHF
TGCGCCAGCAGCTTGGGAGACAACAATCAGCCCCAGCATTTT
>TRBV11-2|TRBJ2-7|-|-
CASSSQYYEQYF
TGTGCCAGCAGCTCACAGTACTACGAGCAGTACTTC
>TRBV27|TRBJ1-5|few|-
CASSPWTGRGNQPQHF
TGTGCCAGCAGTCCCTGGACGGGGAGGGGCAATCAGCCCCAGCATTTT
>TRBV27|TRBJ1-6|-|-
CASSFNRRSTLHF
TGTGCCAGCAGTTTTAACCGTCGGTCGACCCTCCACTTT
>TRBV5-1|TRBJ1-1|-|-
CASSLEWAGVMNTEAFF
TGCGCCAGCAGCTTGGAGTGGGCGGGGGTCATGAACACTGAAGCTTTCTTT
>TRBV28|TRBJ1-2|few|-
CASSPVPTAVIYGYTF
TGTGCCAGCAGTCCCGTCCCGACGGCGGTGATCTATGGCTACACCTTC
>TRBV28|TRBJ2-1|-|-
CASSLYDWGTSSYNEQFF
TGTGCCAGCAGTTTATATGATTGGGGAACTAGCTCCTACAATGAGCAGTTCTTC
>TRBV12-5|TRBJ1-2|-|-
CASGPLATRYDSGGYTF
TGTGCTAGTGGCCCGCTTGCAACTAGATACGACTCTGGCGGCTACACCTTC
>TRBV27|TRBJ2-3|-|-
CASSFQSTDTQYF
TGTGCCAGCAGTTTCCAGAGCACAGATACGCAGTATTTT
>TRBV6-1|TRBJ1-1|-|-
CASSGLQGNTEAFF
TGTGCCAGCAGTGGGCTACAGGGGAACACTGAAGCTTTCTTT
>TRBV5-4|TRBJ2-1|-|TRBD1
CASSYRAGTGINEQFF
TGTGCCAGCAGCTACAGAGCCGGGACAGGGATCAATGAGCAGTTCTTC
>TRBV30|TRBJ1-1|-|-
CAWSQGSDTEAFF
TGTGCCTGGAGCCAGGGGTCCGACACTGAAGCTTTCTTT
>TRBV18|TRBJ2-3|-|-
CASSPVEGTDTQYF
TGTGCCAGCTCACCAGTAGAAGGCACAGATACGCAGTATTTT
>TRBV7-2|TRBJ2-1|-|TRBD1
CASSLQGAGDEQFF
TGTGCCAGCAGCCTACAGGGGGCCGGGGATGAGCAGTTCTTC
>TRBV27|TRBJ2-3|-|TRBD2
CASRIAGGSPDTQYF
TGTGCCAGCAGAATAGCGGGGGGAAGTCCAGATACGCAGTATTTT
>TRBV29-1|TRBJ2-6|once|TRBD1
CSAQGAGANVLTF
TGCAGCGCTCAGGGGGCTGGGGCCAACGTCCTGACTTTC
>TRBV3-1/TRBV3-2|TRBJ1-2|-|TRBD1
CASSQEWTGGQYGYTF
TGTGCCAGCAGCCAAGAGTGGACAGGGGGCCAGTATGGCTACACCTTC
>TRBV3-1/TRBV3-2|TRBJ1-5|few|-
CASSPRDGEDQPQHF
TGTGCCAGCAGCCCGAGAGACGGGGAAGATCAGCCCCAGCATTTT
>TRBV3-1/TRBV3-2|TRBJ2-3|-|TRBD2
CASSALTSGISTDTQYF
TGTGCCAGCAGCGCCCTGACTAGCGGGATAAGCACAGATACGCAGTATTTT
>TRBV9|TRBJ1-3|-|-
CASSVDNSGNTIYF
TGTGCCAGCAGCGTAGACAACTCTGGAAACACCATATATTTT
>TRBV6-5|TRBJ2-2|-|TRBD1
CASSTKQGPGELFF
TGTGCCAGCAGTACAAAACAGGGGCCCGGGGAGCTGTTTTTT
>TRBV5-6|TRBJ2-7|-|TRBD1
CASSLGGFPYEQYF
TGTGCCAGCAGCTTAGGGGGCTTCCCCTACGAGCAGTACTTC
>TRBV6-4|TRBJ1-1|-|-
CASRNTNRFTEAFF
TGTGCCAGCAGAAACACCAACAGGTTCACTGAAGCTTTCTTT
>TRBV29-1|TRBJ1-1|few|TRBD1
CSVETGWTEAFF
TGCAGCGTTGAGACAGGGTGGACTGAAGCTTTCTTT
>TRBV5-1|TRBJ2-5|-|TRBD2
CASSHTGTSGGGGETQYF
TGCGCCAGCAGCCATACCGGGACTAGCGGGGGAGGCGGAGAGACCCAGTACTTC
>TRBV5-1|TRBJ1-1|-|TRBD1
CASSVGGTGNTEAFF
TGCGCCAGCAGCGTTGGCGGGACAGGGAACACTGAAGCTTTCTTT
>TRBV10-1|TRBJ2-2|few|-
CASSESAIAITGELFF
TGCGCCAGCAGTGAGTCGGCGATAGCAATAACCGGGGAGCTGTTTTTT
>TRBV10-2|TRBJ1-4|-|TRBD1
CASSDRDRTTNEKLFF
TGCGCCAGCAGTGACCGGGACAGGACAACTAATGAAAAACTGTTTTTT
>TRBV6-6|TRBJ1-2|-|-
CATRLEDYGYTF
TGTGCCACCCGCCTTGAGGACTATGGCTACACCTTC
>TRBV12-3/TRBV12-4|TRBJ2-2|-|-
CASSQGTGELFF
TGTGCCAGCTCGCAGGGGACCGGGGAGCTGTTTTTT
>TRBV4-1|TRBJ2-1|-|-
CASSQDHGGEQFF
TGCGCCAGCAGCCAAGATCACGGGGGTGAGCAGTTCTTC
>TRBV5-6|TRBJ2-2|once|TRBD2
CASSHQLAGGAGELFF
TGTGCCAGCAGCCATCAGCTAGCGGGGGGGGCCGGGGAGCTGTTTTTT
>TRBV28|TRBJ1-6|-|TRBD1
CASSKGAKDSPLHF
TGTGCCAGCAGTAAGGGGGCGAAGGATTCACCCCTCCACTTT
>TRBV7-9|TRBJ1-1|-|-
CASSLRQVMNTEAFF
TGTGCCAGCAGCTTGAGACAGGTAATGAACACTGAAGCTTTCTTT